Described below is a single TCR beta chain sequence and its context. Its antigen is undetermined. This beta chain turned up in a library designed for alpha chains; as an off-target read, its abundance says little. CDR3 length: 16 residues. Trimming cost V 2 bases and J 1 base; bases outside gene matches: 4. Germline-derived CDR1 and CDR2 are LGHDT and YNNKEL (reference sequence). This entry belongs to a study of spatial heterogeneity in lung cancer. Overall study context: Sequence detection consistently recorded a greater number of beta-chain than alpha-chain sequences. Study findings and constraints: Ubiquitous expanded tumor TCRs surfaced in blood more at resection than they did at follow-up.

TCRdb reprocessed the 5' RACE reads via MiXCR and lists one record per CDR3 protein. The table lists 4,400 or so distinct CDR3 sequences, approximately 53% of them singletons. Time point in this sample: sample taken at primary tumor resection. Researchers sequenced whole RNA taken from tumor, nontumor lung or frozen PBMC without sorting. The donor group consisted of over 60 patients who had untreated, early-stage non-small cell lung cancer. This clonotype was obtained from a female donor with early-stage non-small cell lung cancer. This specimen consisted of PBMCs, obtained at surgery. The J gene is TRBJ2-1, the V gene TRBV3-1; 8 positions match TRBD1. The CDR3 protein is CASSQWGTGSYNEQFF. Here the CDR3 DNA reads TGTGCCAGCAGCCAATGGGGGACAGGTTCCTACAATGAGCAGTTCTTC.